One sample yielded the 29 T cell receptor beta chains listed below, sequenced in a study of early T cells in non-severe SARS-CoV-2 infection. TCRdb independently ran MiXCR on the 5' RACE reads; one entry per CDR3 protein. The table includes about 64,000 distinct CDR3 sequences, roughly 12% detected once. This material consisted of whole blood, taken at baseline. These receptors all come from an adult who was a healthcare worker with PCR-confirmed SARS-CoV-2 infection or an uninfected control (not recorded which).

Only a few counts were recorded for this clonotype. The CDR3 nucleotides are TGTGCCAGCAGCCCCTATGGGGGGGGCCTGAACACTGAAGCTTTCTTT. It is translated as CASSPYGGGLNTEAFF. J is TRBJ1-1 and V is TRBV7-9; tentatively, D is TRBD1 (6 bases). V lost 5 bases to trimming and J lost 0 bases, with 16 bases between them. The CDR3 runs to 16 residues. Germline V gives CDR1 SEHNR, CDR2 FQNEAQ (reference sequence). The full variable domain, its missing parts supplied by reference TRBV7-9 and TRBJ1-1, is DTGVSQNPRHKITKRGQNVTFRCDPISEHNRLYWYRQTLGQGPEFLTYFQNEAQLEKSRLLSDRFSAERPKGSFSTLEIQRTEQGDSAMYLCASSPYGGGLNTEAFFGQGTRLTVV.

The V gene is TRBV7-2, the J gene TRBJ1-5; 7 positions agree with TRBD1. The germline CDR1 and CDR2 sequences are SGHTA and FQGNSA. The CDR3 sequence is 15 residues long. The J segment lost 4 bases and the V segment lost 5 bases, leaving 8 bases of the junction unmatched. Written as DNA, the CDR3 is TGTGCCAGCAGCCCGCGACAGGGTCTGAATCAGCCCCAGCATTTT. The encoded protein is CASSPRQGLNQPQHF. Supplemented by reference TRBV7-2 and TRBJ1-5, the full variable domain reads GAGVSQSPSNKVTEKGKDVELRCDPISGHTALYWYRQSLGQGLEFLIYFQGNSAPDKSGLPSDRFSAERTGGSVSTLTIQRTQQEDSAVYLCASSPRQGLNQPQHFGDGTRLSIL.

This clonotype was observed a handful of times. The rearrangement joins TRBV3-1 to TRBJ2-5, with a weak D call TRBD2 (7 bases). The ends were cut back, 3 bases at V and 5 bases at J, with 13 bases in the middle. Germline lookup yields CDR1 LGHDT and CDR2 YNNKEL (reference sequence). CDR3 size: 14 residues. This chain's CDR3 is CASSHGGLGETQYF. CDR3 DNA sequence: TGTGCCAGCAGCCACGGGGGGCTGGGGGAGACCCAGTACTTC.

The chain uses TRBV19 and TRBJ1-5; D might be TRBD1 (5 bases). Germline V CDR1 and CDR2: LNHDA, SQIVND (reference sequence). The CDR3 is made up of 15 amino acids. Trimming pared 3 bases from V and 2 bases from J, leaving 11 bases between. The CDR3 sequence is CASSIVGEGNQPQHF. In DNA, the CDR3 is TGTGCCAGTAGTATTGTAGGGGAGGGCAATCAGCCCCAGCATTTT.

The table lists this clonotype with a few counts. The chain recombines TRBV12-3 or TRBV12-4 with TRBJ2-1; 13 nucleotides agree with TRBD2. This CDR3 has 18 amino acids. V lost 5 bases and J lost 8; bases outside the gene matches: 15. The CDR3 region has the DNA TGTGCCAGCAGTCCGAATGTACCGGGACTAGCGGGATTCGATGAGCAGTTCTTC. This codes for CASSPNVPGLAGFDEQFF.

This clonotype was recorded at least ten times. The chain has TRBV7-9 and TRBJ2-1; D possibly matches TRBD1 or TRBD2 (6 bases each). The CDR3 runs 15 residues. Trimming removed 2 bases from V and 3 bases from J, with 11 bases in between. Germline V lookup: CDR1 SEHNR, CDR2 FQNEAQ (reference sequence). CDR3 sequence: CASSLIGGGYNEQFF. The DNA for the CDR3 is TGTGCCAGCAGCTTAATAGGGGGAGGCTACAATGAGCAGTTCTTC.

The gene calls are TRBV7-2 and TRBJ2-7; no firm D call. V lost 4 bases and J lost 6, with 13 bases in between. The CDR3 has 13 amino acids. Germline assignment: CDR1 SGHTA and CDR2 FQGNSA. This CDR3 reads CASSSLTLFEQYF. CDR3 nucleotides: TGTGCCAGCAGCTCTTTGACTCTCTTCGAGCAGTACTTC.

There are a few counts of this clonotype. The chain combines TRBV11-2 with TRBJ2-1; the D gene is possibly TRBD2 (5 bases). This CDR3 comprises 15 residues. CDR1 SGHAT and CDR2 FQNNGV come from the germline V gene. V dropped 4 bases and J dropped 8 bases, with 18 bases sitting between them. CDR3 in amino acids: CASSSQASLEDEQFF. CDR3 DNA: TGTGCCAGCAGCTCCCAGGCGTCGTTGGAGGATGAGCAGTTCTTC.

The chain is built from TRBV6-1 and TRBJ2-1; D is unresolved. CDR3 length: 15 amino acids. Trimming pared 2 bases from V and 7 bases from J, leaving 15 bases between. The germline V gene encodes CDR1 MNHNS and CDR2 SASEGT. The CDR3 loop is CASSEYRRAPNEQFF. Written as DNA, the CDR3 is TGTGCCAGCAGTGAATACAGAAGGGCCCCGAATGAGCAGTTCTTC.

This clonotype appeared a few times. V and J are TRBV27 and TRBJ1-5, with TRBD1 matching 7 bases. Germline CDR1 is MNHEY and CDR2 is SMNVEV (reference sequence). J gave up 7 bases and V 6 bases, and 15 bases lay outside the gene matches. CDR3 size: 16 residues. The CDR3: CASSYIGGSGVQPQHF. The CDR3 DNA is TGTGCCAGCAGCTACATAGGGGGCTCGGGGGTCCAGCCCCAGCATTTT.

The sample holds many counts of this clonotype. The DNA for the CDR3 is TGCAGTGCTAGGACCGGGACAGGGGGCCAAAACATTCAGTACTTC. Protein: CSARTGTGGQNIQYF. The chain joins TRBV20-1 to TRBJ2-4, with 12 nucleotides matching TRBD1. Germline CDR1 reads DFQATT; CDR2 reads SNEGSKA (reference sequence). V lost 3 bases and J lost 5; bases outside the gene matches: 5. This CDR3 is 15 amino acids long.

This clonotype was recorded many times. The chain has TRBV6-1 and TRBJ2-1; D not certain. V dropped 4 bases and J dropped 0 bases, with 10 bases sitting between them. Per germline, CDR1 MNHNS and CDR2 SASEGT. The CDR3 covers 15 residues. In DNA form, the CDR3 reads TGTGCCAGCAGTGTAGTGAGAAGCTCCTACAATGAGCAGTTCTTC. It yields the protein CASSVVRSSYNEQFF.

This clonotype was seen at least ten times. CDR3 region: CASSVASPDYNEQFF. CDR3 bases: TGTGCCAGCAGCGTAGCTAGCCCGGACTACAATGAGCAGTTCTTC. The chain carries TRBV9 and TRBJ2-1, with TRBD2 as a possible D gene (5 bases). The V end lost 0 bases, the J end lost 3 bases, and 10 bases lay between the germline ends. CDR1 SGDLS and CDR2 YYNGEE come from the germline V gene. The CDR3 loop spans 15 amino acids.

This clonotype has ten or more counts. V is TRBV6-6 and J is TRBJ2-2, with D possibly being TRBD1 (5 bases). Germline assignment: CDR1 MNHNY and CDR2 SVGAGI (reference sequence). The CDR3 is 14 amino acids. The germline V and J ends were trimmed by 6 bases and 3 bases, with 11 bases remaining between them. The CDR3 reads CASRKGLHTGELFF. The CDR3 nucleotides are TGTGCCAGCAGGAAGGGGCTGCACACCGGGGAGCTGTTTTTT.

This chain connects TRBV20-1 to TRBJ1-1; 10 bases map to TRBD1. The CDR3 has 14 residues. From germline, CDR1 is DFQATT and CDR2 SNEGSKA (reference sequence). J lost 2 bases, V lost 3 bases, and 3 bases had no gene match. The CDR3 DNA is TGCAGTGCTAGTCTGACAGGGGGCAACACTGAAGCTTTCTTT. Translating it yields CSASLTGGNTEAFF.

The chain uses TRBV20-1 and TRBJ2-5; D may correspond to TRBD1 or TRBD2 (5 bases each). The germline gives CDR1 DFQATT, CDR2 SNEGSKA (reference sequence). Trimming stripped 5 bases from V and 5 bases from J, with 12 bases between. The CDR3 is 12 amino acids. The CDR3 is CSARDLWETQYF. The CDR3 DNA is TGCAGTGCTCGGGACCTTTGGGAGACCCAGTACTTC.

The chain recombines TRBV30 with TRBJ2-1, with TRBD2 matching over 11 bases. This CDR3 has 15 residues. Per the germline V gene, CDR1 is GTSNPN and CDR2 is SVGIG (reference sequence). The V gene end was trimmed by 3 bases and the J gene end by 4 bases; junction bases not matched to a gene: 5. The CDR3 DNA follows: TGTGCCTGGAGGAGGCTAGCGGGGGGATACAATGAGCAGTTCTTC. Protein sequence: CAWRRLAGGYNEQFF.

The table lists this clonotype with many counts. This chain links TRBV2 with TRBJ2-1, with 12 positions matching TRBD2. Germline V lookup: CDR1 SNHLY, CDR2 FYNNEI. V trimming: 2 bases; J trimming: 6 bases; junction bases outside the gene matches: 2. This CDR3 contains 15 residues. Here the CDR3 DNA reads TGTGCCAGCAGTGAACTAGCGGGGGGGCGCAATGAGCAGTTCTTC. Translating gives CASSELAGGRNEQFF.

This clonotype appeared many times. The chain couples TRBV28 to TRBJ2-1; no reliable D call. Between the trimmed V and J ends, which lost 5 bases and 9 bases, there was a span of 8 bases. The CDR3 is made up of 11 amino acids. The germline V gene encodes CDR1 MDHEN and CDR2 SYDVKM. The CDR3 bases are TGTGCCAGCAGTCCCATGGGTGAGCAGTTCTTC. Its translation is CASSPMGEQFF.

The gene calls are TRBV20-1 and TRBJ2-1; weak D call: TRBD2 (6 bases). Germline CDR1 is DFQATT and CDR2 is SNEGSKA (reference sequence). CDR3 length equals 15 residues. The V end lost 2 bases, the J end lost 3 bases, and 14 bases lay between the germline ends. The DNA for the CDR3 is TGCAGTGCTAGACGACTAGTAGCGAACTACAATGAGCAGTTCTTC. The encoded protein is CSARRLVANYNEQFF.

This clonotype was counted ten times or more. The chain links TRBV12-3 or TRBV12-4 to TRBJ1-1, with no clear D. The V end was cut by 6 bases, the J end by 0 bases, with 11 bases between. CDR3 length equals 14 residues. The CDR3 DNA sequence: TGTGCCAGCAGGCAAATTCTGGTGAACACTGAAGCTTTCTTT. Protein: CASRQILVNTEAFF.

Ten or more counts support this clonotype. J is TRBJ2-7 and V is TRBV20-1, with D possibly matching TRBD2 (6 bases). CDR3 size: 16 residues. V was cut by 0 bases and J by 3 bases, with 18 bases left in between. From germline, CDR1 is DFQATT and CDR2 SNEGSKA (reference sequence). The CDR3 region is CSARDKERTGVYEQYF. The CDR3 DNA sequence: TGCAGTGCTAGAGATAAGGAGAGAACGGGGGTCTACGAGCAGTACTTC.

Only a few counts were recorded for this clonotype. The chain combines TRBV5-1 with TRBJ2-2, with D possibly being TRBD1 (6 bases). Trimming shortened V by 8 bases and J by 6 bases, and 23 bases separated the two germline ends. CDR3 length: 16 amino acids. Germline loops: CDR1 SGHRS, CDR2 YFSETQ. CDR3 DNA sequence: TGCGCCAGTAGGTCGTCCGGACAGATCCTCGCCGGGGAGCTGTTTTTT. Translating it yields CASRSSGQILAGELFF.

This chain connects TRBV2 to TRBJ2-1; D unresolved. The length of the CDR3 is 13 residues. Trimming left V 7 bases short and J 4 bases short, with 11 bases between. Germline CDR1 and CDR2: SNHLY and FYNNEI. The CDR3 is CASTLGSYNEQFF. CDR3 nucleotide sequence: TGTGCCAGCACGTTAGGATCGTACAATGAGCAGTTCTTC.

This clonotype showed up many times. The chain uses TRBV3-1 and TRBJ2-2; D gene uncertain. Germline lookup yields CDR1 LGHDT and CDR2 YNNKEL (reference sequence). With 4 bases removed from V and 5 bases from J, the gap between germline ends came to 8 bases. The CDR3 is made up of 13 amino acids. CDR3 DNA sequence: TGTGCCAGCAGCCCTCTTAGTACCGGGGAGCTGTTTTTT. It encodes CASSPLSTGELFF.

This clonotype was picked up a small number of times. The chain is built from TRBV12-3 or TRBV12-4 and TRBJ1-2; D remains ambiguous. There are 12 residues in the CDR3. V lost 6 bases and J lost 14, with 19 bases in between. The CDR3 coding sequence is TGTGCCAGCAGCCAACCACCGCAGATGGGGACCTTC. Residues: CASSQPPQMGTF.

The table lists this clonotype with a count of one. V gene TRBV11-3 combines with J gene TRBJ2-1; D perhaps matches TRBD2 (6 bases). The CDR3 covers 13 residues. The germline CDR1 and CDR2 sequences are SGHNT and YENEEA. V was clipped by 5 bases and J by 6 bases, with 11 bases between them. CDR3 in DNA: TGTGCCAGCAGCCCCCTCGGGAGCAATGAGCAGTTCTTC. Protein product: CASSPLGSNEQFF.

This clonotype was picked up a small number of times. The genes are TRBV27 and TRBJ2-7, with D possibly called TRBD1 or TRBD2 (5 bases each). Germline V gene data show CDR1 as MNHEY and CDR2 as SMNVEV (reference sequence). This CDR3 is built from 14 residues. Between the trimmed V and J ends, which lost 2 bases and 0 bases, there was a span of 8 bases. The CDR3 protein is CASSLNGASYEQYF. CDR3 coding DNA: TGTGCCAGCAGTTTAAACGGGGCCTCCTACGAGCAGTACTTC.

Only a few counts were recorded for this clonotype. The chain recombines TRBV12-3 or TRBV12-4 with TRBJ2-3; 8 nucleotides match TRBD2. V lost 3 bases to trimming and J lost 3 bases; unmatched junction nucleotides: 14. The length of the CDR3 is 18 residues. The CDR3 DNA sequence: TGTGCCAGCAGTTTGGCCGGACCCCCGGGGGGGCGGACAGATACGCAGTATTTT. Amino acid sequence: CASSLAGPPGGRTDTQYF.